Sequencing of this T cell receptor beta chain was carried out in a study of tumor-infiltrating lymphocytes in primary liver carcinoma. Study overall: Patients were men and women aged 30 to 69 years.

This CDR3 has 14 residues. J was trimmed by 3 bases and V by 8 bases; bases with no gene match: 8. Germline loops: CDR1 MNHEY, CDR2 SVGAGI. The input was 500 ng total RNA; TCR beta cDNA was made from it with a constant-region primer. Sequencing libraries for TCR beta derived from three nested multiplex PCR rounds that used slightly modified ARM-PCR. Investigators reported that the first two PCR rounds, at 10 to 11 cycles each, used TRBV1-TRBV30 forward primers with a C-beta reverse primer. TCRdb ran MiXCR on the multiplex PCR reads and lists one entry per CDR3 protein. This table has about 97,000 distinct CDR3 sequences, about 62% appearing once. This clonotype was detected ten times or more. The source material, roughly 18-32 mg of unsorted bulk tissue, was used to co-extract RNA and DNA.

This chain uses TRBV6-5 with TRBJ2-3; 7 bases fit TRBD2. This TCR came from a woman in her fifties or sixties with primary liver carcinoma and hepatitis B virus infection. Specimen: liver tumor tissue from sampling region 2. The subset denotes: tumor region T2, inferior pole. The CDR3 bases are TGTGCCAGCGGTAATGCGGGAGCAACAGATACGCAGTATTTT. It encodes CASGNAGATDTQYF.